This T cell receptor (beta chain) was captured by sequencing in a study of T cells in localized non-small cell lung cancer. Notes on the study in general: Uninvolved adjacent lung, not tumor, had the highest T cell clonality.

A remark on this clone: Its antigen is not identified.

Unmatched junction bases numbered 1, after V lost 9 bases and J lost 8 bases. The CDR3 covers 11 residues. Per germline, CDR1 WNHNN and CDR2 SYGVQD (reference sequence). Data came from immunoSEQ multiplex PCR; TCRdb stores just in-frame clones and leaves some out. This repertoire shows about 130,000 clones, 70% to 90% found once; its top ten account for around 1.8%. This TCR came from a female donor older than 55 with stage I lung adenocarcinoma. The source was peripheral blood, collected before any cancer treatment. The chain joins TRBV10-1 to TRBJ1-4; 9 nucleotides agree with TRBD1. The CDR3 here is CARGQGEKLFF. The CDR3, as DNA: TGCGCCAGGGGACAGGGAGAAAAACTGTTTTTT.